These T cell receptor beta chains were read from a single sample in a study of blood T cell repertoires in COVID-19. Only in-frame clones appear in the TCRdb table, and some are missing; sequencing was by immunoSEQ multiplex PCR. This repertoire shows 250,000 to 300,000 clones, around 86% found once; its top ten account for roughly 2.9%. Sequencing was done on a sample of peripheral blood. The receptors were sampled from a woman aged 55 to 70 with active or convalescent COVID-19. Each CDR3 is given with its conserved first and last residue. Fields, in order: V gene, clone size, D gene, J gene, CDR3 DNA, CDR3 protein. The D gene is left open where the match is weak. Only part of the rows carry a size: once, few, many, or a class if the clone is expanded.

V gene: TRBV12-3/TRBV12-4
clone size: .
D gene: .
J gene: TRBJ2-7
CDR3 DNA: TGTGCCAGCAGTTTCACAGCCACCTACGAGCAGTACTTC
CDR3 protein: CASSFTATYEQYF

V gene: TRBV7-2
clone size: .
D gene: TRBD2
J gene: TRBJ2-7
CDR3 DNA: TGTGCCAGCAGCTCTAGCGGGGGGAAACCCTACGAGCAGTACTTC
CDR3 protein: CASSSSGGKPYEQYF

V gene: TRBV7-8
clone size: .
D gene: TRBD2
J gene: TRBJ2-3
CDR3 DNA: TGTGCCAGCAGTCTCGGAGGCGGGGGGACAGATACGCAGTATTTT
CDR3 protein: CASSLGGGGTDTQYF

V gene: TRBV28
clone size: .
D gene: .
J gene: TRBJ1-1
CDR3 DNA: TGTGCCAGCAGTCCCCCACGGCCGGGGATCCCCGGAGCTTTCTTT
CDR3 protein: CASSPPRPGIPGAFF

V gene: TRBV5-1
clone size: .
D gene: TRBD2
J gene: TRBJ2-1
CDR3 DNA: TGCGCCAGCAGCTTGACTAGCGGGGGGCTCAATGAGCAGTTCTTC
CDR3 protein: CASSLTSGGLNEQFF

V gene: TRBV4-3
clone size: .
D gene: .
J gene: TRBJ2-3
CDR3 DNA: TGCGCCAGCAGCCAAGGCCATAGATTAGTGTTCACAGATACGCAGTATTTT
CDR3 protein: CASSQGHRLVFTDTQYF

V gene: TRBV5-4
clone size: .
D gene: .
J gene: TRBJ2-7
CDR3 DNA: TGTGCCAGCAGTTTTGACACGAGCTCCTACGAGCAGTACTTC
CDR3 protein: CASSFDTSSYEQYF

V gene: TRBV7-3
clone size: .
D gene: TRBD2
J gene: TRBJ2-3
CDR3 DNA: TGTGCCAGCAGCCACCGGGGGGGCCGGACAGATACGCAGTATTTT
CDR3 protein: CASSHRGGRTDTQYF

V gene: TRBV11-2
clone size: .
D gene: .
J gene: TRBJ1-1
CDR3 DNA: TGTGCCAGCAGACTATACAGGGAGTCCCCTACTGAAGCTTTCTTT
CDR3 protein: CASRLYRESPTEAFF

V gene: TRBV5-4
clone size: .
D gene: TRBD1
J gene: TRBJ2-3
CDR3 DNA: TGTGCCAGCAGCTCCCGACAGGGGGGCACAGATACGCAGTATTTT
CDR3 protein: CASSSRQGGTDTQYF

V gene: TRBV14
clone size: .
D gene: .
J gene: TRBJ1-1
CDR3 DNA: TGTGCCAGCAGCCAGGCCAGGGGAGGGTCTGAAGCTTTCTTT
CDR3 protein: CASSQARGGSEAFF

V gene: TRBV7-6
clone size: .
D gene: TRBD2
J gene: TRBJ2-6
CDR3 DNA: TGTGCCAGCAGCTTCTATAGCGGGGGGGACTCTGGGGCCAACGTCCTGACTTTC
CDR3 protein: CASSFYSGGDSGANVLTF

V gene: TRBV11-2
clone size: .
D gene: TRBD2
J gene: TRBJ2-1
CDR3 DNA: TGTGCCAGCAGCTTAGAGAGCGGGGGGCGGAGTGAGCAGTTCTTC
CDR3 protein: CASSLESGGRSEQFF

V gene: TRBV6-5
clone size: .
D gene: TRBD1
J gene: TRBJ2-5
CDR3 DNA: TGTGCCAGCAGGGTACCAGGGGGCTCCCAAGAGACCCAGTACTTC
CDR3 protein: CASRVPGGSQETQYF

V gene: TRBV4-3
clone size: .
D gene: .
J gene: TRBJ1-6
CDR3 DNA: TGCGCCAGCAGCCAAGATCAGGGATTCAATTCACCCCTCCACTTT
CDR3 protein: CASSQDQGFNSPLHF

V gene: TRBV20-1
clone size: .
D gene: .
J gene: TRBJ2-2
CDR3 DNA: TGCAGTGCTAGTTGGCCCAGCACCGGGGAGCTGTTTTTT
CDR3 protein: CSASWPSTGELFF

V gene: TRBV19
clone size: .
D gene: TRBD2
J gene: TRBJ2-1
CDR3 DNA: TGTGCCAGTAGTCCTCCGGGACTAGGGGGCAATGAGCAGTTCTTC
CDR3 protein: CASSPPGLGGNEQFF

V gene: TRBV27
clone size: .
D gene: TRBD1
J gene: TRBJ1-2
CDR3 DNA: TGTGCCAGCAGTTGGGCACAGGGGTACTATGGCTACACCTTC
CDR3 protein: CASSWAQGYYGYTF

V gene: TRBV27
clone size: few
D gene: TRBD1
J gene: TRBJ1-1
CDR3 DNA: TGTGCCAGCAGGCGGGACAGTCTAAACACTGAAGCTTTCTTT
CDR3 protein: CASRRDSLNTEAFF

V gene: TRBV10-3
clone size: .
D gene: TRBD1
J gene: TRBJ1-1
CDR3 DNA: TGTGCCATCAGTGAGTCACCGGGACAGGGGGCCACTGAAGCTTTCTTT
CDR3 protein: CAISESPGQGATEAFF

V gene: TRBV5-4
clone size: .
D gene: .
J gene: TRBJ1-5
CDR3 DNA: TGTGCCAGCAGCTTGGACAGGGATCAGCCCCAGCATTTT
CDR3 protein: CASSLDRDQPQHF

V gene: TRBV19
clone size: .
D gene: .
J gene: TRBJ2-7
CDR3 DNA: TGTGCCAGCAGGAACCAGGGATACGAGCAGTACTTC
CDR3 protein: CASRNQGYEQYF

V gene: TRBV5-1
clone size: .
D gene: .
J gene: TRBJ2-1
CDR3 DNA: TGCGCCAGCAGCGGGGAGGAGGATGAGCAGTTCTTC
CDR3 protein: CASSGEEDEQFF

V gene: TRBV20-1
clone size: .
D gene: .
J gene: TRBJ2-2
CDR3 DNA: TGCAGTGCTAGTTTGGGGGCTGTTAACACCGGGGAGCTGTTTTTT
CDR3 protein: CSASLGAVNTGELFF

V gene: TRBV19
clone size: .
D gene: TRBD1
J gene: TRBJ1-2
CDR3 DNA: TGTGCCAGTAGTAAACCGGGACAGGGGCACTATGGCTACACCTTC
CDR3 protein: CASSKPGQGHYGYTF

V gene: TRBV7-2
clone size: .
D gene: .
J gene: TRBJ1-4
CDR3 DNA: TGTGCCGGCCATTTGGGCAGCTCTAATGAAAAACTGTTTTTT
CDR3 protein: CAGHLGSSNEKLFF

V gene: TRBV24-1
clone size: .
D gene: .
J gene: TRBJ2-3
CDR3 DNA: TGTGCCACCAGTGATTCGGGAGATACGCAGTATTTT
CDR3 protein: CATSDSGDTQYF

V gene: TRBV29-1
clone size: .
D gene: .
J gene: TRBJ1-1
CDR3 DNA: TGCAGCGTTGTCCCAGGGCCGGTGAACACTGAAGCTTTCTTT
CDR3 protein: CSVVPGPVNTEAFF

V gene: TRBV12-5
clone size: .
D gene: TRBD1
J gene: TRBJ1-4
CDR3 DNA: TGTGCTAGTGGTTTGGAAGGGGCCGACAGGGGTCTAACTAATGAAAAACTGTTTTTT
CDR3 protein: CASGLEGADRGLTNEKLFF

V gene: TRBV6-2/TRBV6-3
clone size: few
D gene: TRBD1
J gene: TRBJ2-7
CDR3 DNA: TGTGCCAGCAGTCGGGACAGGTTCTCCTACGAGCAGTACTTC
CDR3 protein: CASSRDRFSYEQYF

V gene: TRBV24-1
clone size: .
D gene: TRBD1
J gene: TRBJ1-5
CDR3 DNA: TGTGCCACCAGTGATTTCCGCACCGGGACAGGGGGCAATCAGCCCCAGCATTTT
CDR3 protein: CATSDFRTGTGGNQPQHF

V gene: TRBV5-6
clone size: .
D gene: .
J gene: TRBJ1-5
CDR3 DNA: TGTGCCAGCAGCTTGAACAGGGATAATCAGCCCCAGCATTTT
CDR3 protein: CASSLNRDNQPQHF

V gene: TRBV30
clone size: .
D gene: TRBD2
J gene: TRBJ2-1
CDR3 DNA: TGTGCCTGGAGTGTGGGGACTAGCGGGGGGAATGAGCAGTTCTTC
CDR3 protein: CAWSVGTSGGNEQFF

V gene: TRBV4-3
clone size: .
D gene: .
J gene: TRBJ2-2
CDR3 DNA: TGCGCCAGCAGCCAAGATTTCGGAGGAACGGCGGTCACCGGGGAGCTGTTTTTT
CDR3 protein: CASSQDFGGTAVTGELFF

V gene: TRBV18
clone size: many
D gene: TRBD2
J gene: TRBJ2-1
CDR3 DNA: TGTGCCAGCTCACCCCTTAGCGGGGGAGGGCGCAATGAGCAGTTCTTC
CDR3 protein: CASSPLSGGGRNEQFF

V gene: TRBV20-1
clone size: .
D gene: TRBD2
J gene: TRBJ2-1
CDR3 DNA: TGCAGTGCTAGTTTAGCGGGGGGGCTCTACAATGAGCAGTTCTTC
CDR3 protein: CSASLAGGLYNEQFF

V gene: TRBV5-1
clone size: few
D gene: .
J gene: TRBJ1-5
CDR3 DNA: TGCGCCAGCAGCTTGGGCGGGGGACGGCTTCAGCCCCAGCATTTT
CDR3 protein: CASSLGGGRLQPQHF

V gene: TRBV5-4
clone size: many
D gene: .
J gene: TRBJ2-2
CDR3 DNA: TGTGCCAGCAGCGGCGGTCCGAACACCGGGGAGCTGTTTTTT
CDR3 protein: CASSGGPNTGELFF

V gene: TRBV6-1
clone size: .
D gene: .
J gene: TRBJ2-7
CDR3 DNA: TGTGCCAGCAGTACAGGGAGGGGGGCCTACGAGCAGTACTTC
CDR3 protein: CASSTGRGAYEQYF

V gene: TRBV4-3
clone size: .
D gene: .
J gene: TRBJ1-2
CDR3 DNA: TGCGCCAGCAGCCAAGACAGGGGCGGTGGCTACACCTTC
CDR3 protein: CASSQDRGGGYTF

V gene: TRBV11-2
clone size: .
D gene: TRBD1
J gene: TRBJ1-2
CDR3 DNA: TGTGCCAGCAGCAGGAGCCGGGACAGGGGGCGTTATGGCTACACCTTC
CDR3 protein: CASSRSRDRGRYGYTF

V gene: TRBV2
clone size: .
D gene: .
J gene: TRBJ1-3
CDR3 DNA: TGTGCCAGCAGAGACGACAGAGGAAACACCATATATTTT
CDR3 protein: CASRDDRGNTIYF

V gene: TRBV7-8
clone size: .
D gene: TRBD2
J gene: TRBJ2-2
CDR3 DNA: TGTGCCAGCAGCCTCGGGGGGGGCTCGAACACCGGGGAGCTGTTTTTT
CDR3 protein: CASSLGGGSNTGELFF

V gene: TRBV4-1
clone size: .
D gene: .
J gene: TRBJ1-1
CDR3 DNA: TGCGCCAGCAGCCAAGTACAACAGGGCCGCTTTATGAACACTGAAGCTTTCTTT
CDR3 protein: CASSQVQQGRFMNTEAFF

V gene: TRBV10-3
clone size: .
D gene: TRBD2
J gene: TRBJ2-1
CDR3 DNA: TGTGCCATCAGTGAGCCTACTAGCGGGGGGCTCAATGAGCAGTTCTTC
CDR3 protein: CAISEPTSGGLNEQFF

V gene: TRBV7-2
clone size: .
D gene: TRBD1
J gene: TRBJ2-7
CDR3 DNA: TGTGCCAGCAGCCCGGGACAGGCCTACGTGGGTGAGCAGTACTTC
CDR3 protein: CASSPGQAYVGEQYF